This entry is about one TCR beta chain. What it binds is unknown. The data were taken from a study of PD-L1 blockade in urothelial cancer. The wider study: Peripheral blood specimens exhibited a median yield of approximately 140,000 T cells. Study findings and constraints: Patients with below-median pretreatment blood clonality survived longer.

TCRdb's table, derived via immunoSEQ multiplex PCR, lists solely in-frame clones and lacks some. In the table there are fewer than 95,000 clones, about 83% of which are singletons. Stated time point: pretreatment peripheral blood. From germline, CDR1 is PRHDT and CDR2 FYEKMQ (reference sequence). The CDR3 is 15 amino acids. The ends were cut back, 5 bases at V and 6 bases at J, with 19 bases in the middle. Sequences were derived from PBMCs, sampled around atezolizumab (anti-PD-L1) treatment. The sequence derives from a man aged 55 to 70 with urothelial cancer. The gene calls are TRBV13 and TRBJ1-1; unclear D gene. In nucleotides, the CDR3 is TGTGCCAGCAGCCCTGATAGTGTGACAAGCCCTGAAGCTTTCTTT. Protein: CASSPDSVTSPEAFF.